This T cell receptor (beta chain) comes out of a study of blood T cell repertoires in COVID-19. Profiled with immunoSEQ multiplex PCR; TCRdb holds only in-frame clones, not every one. The sample yields nearly 80,000 clones, 87% seen once. Looked up from germline, CDR1 is SGHDT and CDR2 is YYEEEE. The CDR3 has 14 amino acids. V lost 0 bases and J lost 3, with 7 bases in between. This TCR was recovered from an elderly woman with active or convalescent COVID-19. The sequencing sample was made of peripheral blood. This chain connects TRBV5-6 to TRBJ1-3; D remains unclear. CDR3 DNA sequence: TGTGCCAGCAGCTTGGGCGGGTTTGGAAACACCATATATTTT. It yields the protein CASSLGGFGNTIYF.